The rows below give T cell receptor beta chains drawn from one sample of a study of T cells after yellow fever vaccination. TCRdb reanalysed the 5' RACE reads using MiXCR and keeps one entry per CDR3 protein. The top ten hold approximately 3.5% of the sample, which has 300,000 or so distinct CDR3 sequences, around 8.6% seen once. The source was CD4+ T cells sorted from PBMCs, collected 5 days after the yellow fever booster vaccination. These receptors were taken from a young man who received the YFV17D yellow fever vaccine. Both conserved end residues are part of each CDR3. A D gene is named only where the DNA matches it firmly. Expanded clones are given a class, and other clones once, few, many or no size at all.

d_gene	v_gene	abundance	j_gene	CDR3aa	CDR3nt
.	TRBV7-2	many	TRBJ1-2	CASSLGRVDGYTF	TGTGCCAGCAGCTTGGGCAGGGTGGATGGCTACACCTTC
.	TRBV10-3	.	TRBJ1-5	CAISESQRLGNQPQHF	TGTGCCATCAGTGAGTCTCAGCGTCTGGGCAATCAGCCCCAGCATTTT
.	TRBV7-2	few	TRBJ2-3	CASSLRYSSTDTQYF	TGTGCCAGCAGCTTACGATATTCTAGCACAGATACGCAGTATTTT
.	TRBV7-2	few	TRBJ1-5	CASSHDMRTSQPQHF	TGTGCCAGCAGCCACGACATGCGTACGTCTCAGCCCCAGCATTTT
.	TRBV12-3/TRBV12-4	few	TRBJ2-3	CASRPNLADTQYF	TGTGCCAGCAGACCCAATCTAGCGGATACGCAGTATTTT
.	TRBV27	many	TRBJ1-5	CASRRAGSNQPQHF	TGTGCCAGCAGAAGGGCTGGAAGCAATCAGCCCCAGCATTTT
.	TRBV20-1	few	TRBJ1-1	CSARTAKNTEAFF	TGCAGTGCTAGGACCGCCAAGAACACTGAAGCTTTCTTT
.	TRBV6-2/TRBV6-3	.	TRBJ1-2	CASSTRTGREGYTF	TGTGCCAGCAGCACCCGAACAGGCCGCGAGGGCTACACCTTC
.	TRBV2	many	TRBJ2-7	CASRSTAAYEQYF	TGTGCCAGCAGATCGACAGCAGCCTACGAGCAGTACTTC
TRBD1	TRBV11-2	few	TRBJ1-4	CASSFTGGGEKLFF	TGTGCCAGCAGCTTTACAGGGGGAGGCGAAAAACTGTTTTTT
.	TRBV12-3/TRBV12-4	few	TRBJ1-5	CATKGEPGQPQHF	TGTGCCACCAAGGGAGAGCCAGGGCAGCCCCAGCATTTT
.	TRBV5-6	few	TRBJ2-4	CASSSIGGAKNIQYF	TGTGCCAGCAGCTCCATAGGAGGGGCCAAAAACATTCAGTACTTC
.	TRBV12-3/TRBV12-4	.	TRBJ2-3	CASSSGANAQYF	TGTGCCAGCAGTTCGGGGGCGAATGCGCAGTATTTT
TRBD2	TRBV5-1	few	TRBJ2-5	CASSVGSGGVQETQYF	TGCGCCAGCAGCGTCGGATCGGGGGGGGTCCAAGAGACCCAGTACTTC
.	TRBV4-3	.	TRBJ1-1	CASSHPDRITEAFF	TGCGCCAGCAGCCATCCTGACAGGATCACTGAAGCTTTCTTT
.	TRBV16	.	TRBJ1-1	CASSPRGGVNTEAFF	TGTGCCAGCAGCCCTCGGGGGGGGGTGAACACTGAAGCTTTCTTT
TRBD1	TRBV13	.	TRBJ1-2	CASSRKSSGGHNYGYTF	TGTGCCAGCAGCCGTAAATCCTCAGGGGGTCATAACTATGGCTACACCTTC
TRBD1	TRBV19	few	TRBJ2-2	CASLSVDRGDTGELFF	TGTGCCAGCTTGAGCGTCGACAGGGGTGACACCGGGGAGCTGTTTTTT
.	TRBV6-5	.	TRBJ2-1	CASSNPSGGEQFF	TGTGCCAGCAGCAACCCCTCCGGGGGTGAGCAGTTCTTC
TRBD1	TRBV7-9	many	TRBJ2-4	CASSLWDRGLNIQYF	TGTGCCAGCAGCTTATGGGACAGGGGATTGAACATTCAGTACTTC
.	TRBV7-3	few	TRBJ1-2	CASSETVSTGNYGYTF	TGTGCCAGCAGCGAAACCGTTTCGACAGGAAACTATGGCTACACCTTC
TRBD1	TRBV7-3	many	TRBJ2-2	CASTPQGDTGELFF	TGTGCCAGCACCCCTCAGGGGGACACCGGGGAGCTGTTTTTT
.	TRBV12-3/TRBV12-4	.	TRBJ1-2	CASIRDLPSGGYTF	TGTGCCAGCATCAGGGATCTCCCTTCGGGCGGCTACACCTTC
TRBD2	TRBV6-5	.	TRBJ2-1	CASSPPSGGRNNEQFF	TGTGCCAGCAGCCCTCCTAGCGGGGGAAGGAACAATGAGCAGTTCTTC
.	TRBV4-3	.	TRBJ1-2	CASSQDRQRTNYGYTF	TGCGCCAGCAGCCAAGATAGGCAGAGAACTAACTATGGCTACACCTTC
.	TRBV11-2	.	TRBJ2-7	CASSHPIGRPSYEQYF	TGTGCCAGCAGCCACCCCATTGGCAGACCCTCCTACGAGCAGTACTTC
.	TRBV10-3	.	TRBJ1-6	CAISESTRGRDNSPLHF	TGTGCCATCAGTGAGTCGACTCGGGGCAGGGATAATTCACCCCTCCACTTT
TRBD2	TRBV7-2	.	TRBJ2-5	CASSLLAGGAGETQYF	TGTGCCAGCAGCTTACTCGCGGGGGGGGCCGGAGAGACCCAGTACTTC
.	TRBV5-1	few	TRBJ2-5	CASTESQARGETQYF	TGCGCCAGCACAGAAAGCCAGGCCCGGGGGGAGACCCAGTACTTC
.	TRBV9	.	TRBJ1-3	CASSVEAGGNTIYF	TGTGCCAGCAGCGTAGAGGCAGGAGGAAACACCATATATTTT
.	TRBV20-1	.	TRBJ1-2	CSATSEIVTF	TGCAGTGCCACGAGTGAAATTGTCACCTTC
.	TRBV7-2	.	TRBJ2-1	CASSLFRDEQFF	TGTGCCAGCAGCTTATTCAGGGATGAGCAGTTCTTC
TRBD1	TRBV20-1	few	TRBJ1-1	CSARVGQGRTEAFF	TGCAGTGCTAGAGTCGGACAGGGGAGGACTGAAGCTTTCTTT
.	TRBV12-3/TRBV12-4	many	TRBJ1-1	CASSLPGRANTEAFF	TGTGCCAGCAGTTTACCAGGTCGCGCGAACACTGAAGCTTTCTTT
TRBD1	TRBV12-3/TRBV12-4	few	TRBJ1-6	CASTEDRVNSPLHF	TGTGCCAGCACCGAAGACAGGGTCAATTCACCCCTCCACTTT
.	TRBV7-7	.	TRBJ2-2	CASSLGLPGELFF	TGTGCTAGCAGCTTAGGCCTACCCGGGGAGCTGTTTTTT
.	TRBV7-9	.	TRBJ2-1	CASSSGSRSYNEQFF	TGTGCCAGCAGCTCCGGGTCTCGCTCCTACAATGAGCAGTTCTTC
TRBD2	TRBV7-9	few	TRBJ2-3	CASSLLGTSIHTQYF	TGTGCCAGCAGCCTCCTCGGGACTAGCATACATACGCAGTATTTT
.	TRBV5-6	few	TRBJ2-7	CASSFGGGRQGLEQYF	TGTGCCAGCAGCTTTGGAGGGGGGCGCCAGGGTCTCGAGCAGTACTTC
.	TRBV19	.	TRBJ1-2	CASNYGRTIDGYTF	TGTGCCAGTAACTATGGACGGACTATCGATGGCTACACCTTC
TRBD1	TRBV29-1	few	TRBJ2-1	CSGDRGYNEQFF	TGCAGCGGGGACAGGGGTTACAATGAGCAGTTCTTC
.	TRBV24-1	.	TRBJ1-3	CATSDLLGISGNTIYF	TGTGCCACCAGTGATTTGCTAGGGATCTCTGGAAACACCATATATTTT
.	TRBV15	many	TRBJ2-1	CATSRQGTYNEQFF	TGTGCCACCAGCAGACAGGGTACCTACAATGAGCAGTTCTTC
TRBD1	TRBV4-3	.	TRBJ1-1	CASSQDRGRKRDTEAFF	TGCGCCAGCAGCCAAGATAGGGGGCGAAAACGGGACACTGAAGCTTTCTTT
.	TRBV4-1	.	TRBJ2-2	CASSQEGRASGELFF	TGCGCCAGCAGCCAAGAAGGCAGGGCGTCCGGGGAGCTGTTTTTT
.	TRBV5-1	.	TRBJ1-6	CASSFQGSPYNSPLHF	TGCGCCAGCAGCTTCCAGGGGTCTCCCTATAATTCACCCCTCCACTTT
TRBD1	TRBV5-1	.	TRBJ1-6	CASNGQGDNSPLHF	TGCGCCAGCAATGGTCAGGGGGACAATTCACCCCTCCACTTT
.	TRBV6-2/TRBV6-3	many	TRBJ2-3	CASSPLRGIDTQYF	TGTGCCAGCAGCCCCCTCAGGGGAATAGATACGCAGTATTTT
.	TRBV27	many	TRBJ2-1	CASSRAGWNEQFF	TGTGCCAGCAGCCGTGCGGGGTGGAATGAGCAGTTCTTC
.	TRBV5-1	few	TRBJ2-5	CASSLTGTRAQYF	TGCGCCAGCAGCTTGACAGGGACAAGGGCCCAGTACTTC
.	TRBV4-1	.	TRBJ1-6	CASSQDGRDNSPLHF	TGCGCCAGCAGCCAAGATGGCAGGGATAATTCACCCCTCCACTTT
.	TRBV7-2	many	TRBJ2-1	CASSLQSYQGEQFF	TGTGCCAGCAGCTTACAAAGTTATCAGGGTGAGCAGTTCTTC
TRBD1	TRBV19	.	TRBJ1-1	CASSDRQGGTEAFF	TGTGCCAGTAGTGACAGGCAGGGGGGCACTGAAGCTTTCTTT
.	TRBV5-1	.	TRBJ2-5	CASSLFPSQETQYF	TGCGCCAGCAGCTTATTTCCTTCCCAAGAGACCCAGTACTTC
TRBD1	TRBV28	few	TRBJ1-1	CASRNRGNTEAFF	TGTGCCAGCCGGAACAGGGGGAACACTGAAGCTTTCTTT
TRBD2	TRBV14	many	TRBJ2-7	CASSGPASGGAEQYF	TGTGCCAGCAGCGGTCCCGCAAGCGGGGGGGCCGAGCAGTACTTC
.	TRBV4-2	few	TRBJ1-2	CASSQRVVGGYTF	TGTGCCAGCAGCCAAAGGGTGGTTGGGGGCTACACCTTC